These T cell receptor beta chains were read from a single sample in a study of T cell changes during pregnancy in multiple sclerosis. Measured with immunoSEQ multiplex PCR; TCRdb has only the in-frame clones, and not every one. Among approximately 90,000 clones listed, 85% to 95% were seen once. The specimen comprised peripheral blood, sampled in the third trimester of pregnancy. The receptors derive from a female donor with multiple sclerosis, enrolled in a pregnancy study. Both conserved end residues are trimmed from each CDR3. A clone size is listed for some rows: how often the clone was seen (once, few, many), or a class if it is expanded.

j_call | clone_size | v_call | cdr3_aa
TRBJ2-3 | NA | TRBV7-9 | ASSMGLAGSGADTQY
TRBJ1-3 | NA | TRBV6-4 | ASSAKGANGNTIY
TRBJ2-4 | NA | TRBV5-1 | ASSSYRGPGKNIQY
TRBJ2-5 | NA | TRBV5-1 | ASRGEFGETQY
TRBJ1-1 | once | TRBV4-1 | ASSRGGSGNTEAF
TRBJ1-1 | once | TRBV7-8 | ASSLKGTGIFAEAF
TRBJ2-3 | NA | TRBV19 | ASRREHQVLTDTQY
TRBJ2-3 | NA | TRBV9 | ASSARDRGTDTQY
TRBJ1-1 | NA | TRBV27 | ASSLIAGISTEAF
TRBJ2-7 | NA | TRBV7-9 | ASSQLADLTYEQY
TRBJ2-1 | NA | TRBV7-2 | ASRRGAGSNEQF
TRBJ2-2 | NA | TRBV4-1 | ASSETGVNGELF
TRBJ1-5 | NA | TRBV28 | ASSSSGTLHQPQH
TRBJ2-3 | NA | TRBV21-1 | ASSKGRLTRPSTDTQY
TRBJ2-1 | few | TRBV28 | ASSRGQYNEQF
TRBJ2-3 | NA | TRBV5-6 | ASSLGLAGGDTQY
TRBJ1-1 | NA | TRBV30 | AWSFRTGDRAF
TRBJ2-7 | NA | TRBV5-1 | ASSPGLTNYEQY
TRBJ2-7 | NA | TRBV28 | ASSSAPGYEQY
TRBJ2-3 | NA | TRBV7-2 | ASSSDYITDTQY
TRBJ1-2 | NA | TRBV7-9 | ASSWGGDWD
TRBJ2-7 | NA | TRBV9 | ASSVTGFTYEQY
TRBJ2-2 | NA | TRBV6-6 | ASSYQGGVNTGELF
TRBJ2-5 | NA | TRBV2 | ASRDWETQY
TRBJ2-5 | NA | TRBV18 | ASSPRGTSGLGETQY
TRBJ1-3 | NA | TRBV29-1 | SVGEPQGSGNTIY
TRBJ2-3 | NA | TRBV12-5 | ASGLVLAGVADTQY
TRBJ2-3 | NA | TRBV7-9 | ASGATDTQY
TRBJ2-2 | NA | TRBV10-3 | ASRGLNTGELF
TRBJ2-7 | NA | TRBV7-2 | ASSLASHYEQY
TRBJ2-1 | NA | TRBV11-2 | ASSLDATSSYNEQF
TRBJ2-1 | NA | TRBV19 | ASKLLAVSYNEQF
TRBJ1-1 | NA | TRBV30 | AWSGRGNTEAF
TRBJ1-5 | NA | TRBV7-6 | ASSLDLGQGGNQPQH
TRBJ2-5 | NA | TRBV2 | ASSVGLARGETQY
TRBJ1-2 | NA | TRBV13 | ASSPGTGRAYGYT
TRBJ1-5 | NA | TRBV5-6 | ASSLESGGGQPQH
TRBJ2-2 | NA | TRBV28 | ASSLYSSGVTGELF
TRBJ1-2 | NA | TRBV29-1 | SADRTNYGYT
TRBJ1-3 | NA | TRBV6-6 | ASTLTGLSGNTIY
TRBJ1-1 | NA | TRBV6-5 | ASSSGQPPTEAF
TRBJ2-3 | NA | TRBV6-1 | ASSAQQGRADTQY
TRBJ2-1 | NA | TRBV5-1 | ASSLIAGGPWDEQF
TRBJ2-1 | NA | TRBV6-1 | ASTLSVSSYNEQF
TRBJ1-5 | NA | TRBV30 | AFQGRNQPQH